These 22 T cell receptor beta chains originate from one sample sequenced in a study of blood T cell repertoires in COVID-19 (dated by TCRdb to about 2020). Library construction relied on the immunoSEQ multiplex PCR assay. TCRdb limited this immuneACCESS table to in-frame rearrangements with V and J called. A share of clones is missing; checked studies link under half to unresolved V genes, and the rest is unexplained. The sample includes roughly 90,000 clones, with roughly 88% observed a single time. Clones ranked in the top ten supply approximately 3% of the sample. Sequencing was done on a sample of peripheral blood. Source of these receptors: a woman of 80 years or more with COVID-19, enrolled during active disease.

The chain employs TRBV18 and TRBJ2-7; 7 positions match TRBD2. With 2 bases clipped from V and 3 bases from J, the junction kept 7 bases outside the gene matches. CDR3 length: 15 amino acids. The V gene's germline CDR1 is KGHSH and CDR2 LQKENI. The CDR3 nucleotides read TGTGCCAGCTCACCAATTAGCGGGTACAGCTACGAGCAGTACTTC. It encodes CASSPISGYSYEQYF.

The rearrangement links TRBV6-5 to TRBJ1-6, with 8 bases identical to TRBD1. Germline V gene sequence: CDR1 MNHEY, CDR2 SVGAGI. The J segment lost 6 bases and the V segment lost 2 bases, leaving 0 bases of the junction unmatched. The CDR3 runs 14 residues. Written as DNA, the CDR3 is TGTGCCAGCAGTTACCAGGGGGCTAATTCACCCCTCCACTTT. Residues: CASSYQGANSPLHF.

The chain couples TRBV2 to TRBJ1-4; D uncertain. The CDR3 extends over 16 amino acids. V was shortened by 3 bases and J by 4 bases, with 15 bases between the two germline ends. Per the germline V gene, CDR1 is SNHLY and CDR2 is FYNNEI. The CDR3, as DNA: TGTGCCAGCAGTGACTTGGCAGAACGTTTTAATGAAAAACTGTTTTTT. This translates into CASSDLAERFNEKLFF.

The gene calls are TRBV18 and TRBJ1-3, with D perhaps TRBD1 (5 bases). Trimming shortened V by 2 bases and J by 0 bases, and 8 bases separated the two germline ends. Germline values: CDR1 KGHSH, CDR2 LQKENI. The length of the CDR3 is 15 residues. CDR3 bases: TGTGCCAGCTCACCAACAGGAGTCTCTGGAAACACCATATATTTT. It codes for CASSPTGVSGNTIYF.

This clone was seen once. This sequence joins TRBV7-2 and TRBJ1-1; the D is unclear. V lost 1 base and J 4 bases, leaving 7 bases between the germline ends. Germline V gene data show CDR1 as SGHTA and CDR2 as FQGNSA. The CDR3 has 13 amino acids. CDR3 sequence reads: CASSLGGATEAFF. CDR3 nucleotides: TGTGCCAGCAGCTTAGGAGGAGCCACTGAAGCTTTCTTT.

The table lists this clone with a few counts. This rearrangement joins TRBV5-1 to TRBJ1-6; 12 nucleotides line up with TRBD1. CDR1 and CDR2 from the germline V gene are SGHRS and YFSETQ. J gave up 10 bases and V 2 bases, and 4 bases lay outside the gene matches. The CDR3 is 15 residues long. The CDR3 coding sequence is TGCGCCAGCAGCTTAGAGGGACAGGGGGCCTCACCCCTCCACTTT. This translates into CASSLEGQGASPLHF.

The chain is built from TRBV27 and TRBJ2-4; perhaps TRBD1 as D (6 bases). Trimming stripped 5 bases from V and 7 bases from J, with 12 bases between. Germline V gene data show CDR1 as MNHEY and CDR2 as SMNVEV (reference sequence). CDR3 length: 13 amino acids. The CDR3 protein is CASSPGQSNIQYF. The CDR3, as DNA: TGTGCCAGCAGTCCCGGACAGAGTAACATTCAGTACTTC.

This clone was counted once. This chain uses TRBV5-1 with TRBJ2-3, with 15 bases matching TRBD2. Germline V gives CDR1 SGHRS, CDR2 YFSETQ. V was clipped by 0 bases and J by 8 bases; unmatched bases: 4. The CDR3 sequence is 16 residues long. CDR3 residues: CASSLGGLAGGGTQYF. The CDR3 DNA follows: TGCGCCAGCAGCTTGGGGGGACTAGCGGGAGGTGGTACGCAGTATTTT.

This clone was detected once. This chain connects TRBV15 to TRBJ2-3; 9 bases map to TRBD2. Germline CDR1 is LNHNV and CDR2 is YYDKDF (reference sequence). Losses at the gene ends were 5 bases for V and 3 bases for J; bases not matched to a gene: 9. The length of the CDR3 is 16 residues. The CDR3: CATSGPGLAETDTQYF. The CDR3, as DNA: TGTGCCACCAGCGGTCCGGGACTAGCAGAAACAGATACGCAGTATTTT.

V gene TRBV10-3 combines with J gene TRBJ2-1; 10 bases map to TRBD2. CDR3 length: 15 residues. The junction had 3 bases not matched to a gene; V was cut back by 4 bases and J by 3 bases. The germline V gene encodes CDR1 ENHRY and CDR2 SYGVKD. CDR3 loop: CAISASGGGYNEQFF. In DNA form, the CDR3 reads TGTGCCATCAGTGCGAGCGGGGGGGGCTACAATGAGCAGTTCTTC.

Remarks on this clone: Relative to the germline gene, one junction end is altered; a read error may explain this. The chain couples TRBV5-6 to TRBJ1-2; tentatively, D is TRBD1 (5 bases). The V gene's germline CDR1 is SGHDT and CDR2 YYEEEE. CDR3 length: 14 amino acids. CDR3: CASSPGGDNHGYTF. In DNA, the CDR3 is TGTGCCAGCAGCCCCGGGGGGGATAACCATGGCTACACCTTC. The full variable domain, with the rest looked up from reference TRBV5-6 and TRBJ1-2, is DAGVTQSPTHLIKTRGQQVTLRCSPKSGHDTVSWYQQALGQGPQFIFQYYEEEERQRGNFPDRFSGHQFPNYSSELNVNALLLGDSALYLCASSPGGDNHGYTFGSGTRLTVV.

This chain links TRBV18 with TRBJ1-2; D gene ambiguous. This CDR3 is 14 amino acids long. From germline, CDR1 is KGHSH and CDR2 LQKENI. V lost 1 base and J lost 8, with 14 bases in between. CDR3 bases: TGTGCCAGCTCACCACTCTCTCAGGCTATCGGCTACACCTTC. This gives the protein CASSPLSQAIGYTF.

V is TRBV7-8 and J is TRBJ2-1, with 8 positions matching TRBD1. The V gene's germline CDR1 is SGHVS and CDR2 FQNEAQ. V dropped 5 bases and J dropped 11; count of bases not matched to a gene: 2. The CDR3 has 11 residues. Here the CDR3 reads CASSQGAKQFF. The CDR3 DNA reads TGTGCCAGCAGCCAGGGGGCAAAGCAGTTCTTC.

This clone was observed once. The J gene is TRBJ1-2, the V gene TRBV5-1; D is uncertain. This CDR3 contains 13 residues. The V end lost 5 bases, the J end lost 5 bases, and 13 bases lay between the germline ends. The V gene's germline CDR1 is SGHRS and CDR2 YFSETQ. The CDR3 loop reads CASSPDGVYGYTF. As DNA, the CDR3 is TGCGCCAGCAGTCCTGACGGGGTTTATGGCTACACCTTC.

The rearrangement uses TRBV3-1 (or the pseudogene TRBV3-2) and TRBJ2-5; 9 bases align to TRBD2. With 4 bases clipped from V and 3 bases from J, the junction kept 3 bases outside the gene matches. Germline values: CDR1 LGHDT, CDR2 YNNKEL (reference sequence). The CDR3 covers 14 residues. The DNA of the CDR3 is TGTGCCAGCAGCCCGCGGGGGGGTGAAGAGACCCAGTACTTC. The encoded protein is CASSPRGGEETQYF.

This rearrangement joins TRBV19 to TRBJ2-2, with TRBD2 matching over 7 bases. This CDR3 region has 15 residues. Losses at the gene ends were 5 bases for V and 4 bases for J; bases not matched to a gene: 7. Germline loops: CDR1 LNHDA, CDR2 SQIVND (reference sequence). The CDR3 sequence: CASSPRRESTGELFF. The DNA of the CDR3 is TGTGCCAGTAGTCCGCGGCGGGAGAGCACCGGGGAGCTGTTTTTT. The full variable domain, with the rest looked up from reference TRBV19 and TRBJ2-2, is DGGITQSPKYLFRKEGQNVTLSCEQNLNHDAMYWYRQDPGQGLRLIYYSQIVNDFQKGDIAEGYSVSREKKESFPLTVTSAQKNPTAFYLCASSPRRESTGELFFGEGSRLTVL.

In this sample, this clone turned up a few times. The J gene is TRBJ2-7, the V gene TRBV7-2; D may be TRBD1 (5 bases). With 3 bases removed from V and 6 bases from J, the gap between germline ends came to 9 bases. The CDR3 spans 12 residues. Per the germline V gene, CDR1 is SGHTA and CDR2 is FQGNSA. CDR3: CASSFRAGEQYF. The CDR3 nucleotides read TGTGCCAGCAGCTTCAGGGCCGGCGAGCAGTACTTC. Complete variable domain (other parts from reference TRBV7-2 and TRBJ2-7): GAGVSQSPSNKVTEKGKDVELRCDPISGHTALYWYRQSLGQGLEFLIYFQGNSAPDKSGLPSDRFSAERTGGSVSTLTIQRTQQEDSAVYLCASSFRAGEQYFGPGTRLTVT.

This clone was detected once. This chain's CDR3 is CASSDGGSPRFKNIQYF. Written as DNA, the CDR3 is TGTGCCAGCAGTGACGGGGGCAGCCCGAGGTTCAAAAACATTCAGTACTTC. The gene calls are TRBV6-4 and TRBJ2-4; maybe TRBD1 (6 bases). Trimming stripped 2 bases from V and 3 bases from J, with 17 bases between. Germline V gives CDR1 MRHNA, CDR2 SNTAGT. This CDR3 has 17 amino acids.

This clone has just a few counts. The CDR3 coding sequence is TGTGCCAGCAGCCCCGGGGTGGGTCACGAGCAGTACTTC. It yields the protein CASSPGVGHEQYF. The chain employs TRBV11-3 and TRBJ2-7; D may be TRBD2 (5 bases). Germline CDR1 is SGHNT and CDR2 is YENEEA. CDR3 length equals 13 residues. Deletions cut 5 bases from V and 5 bases from J, with 13 bases between.

The CDR3 DNA is TGCGCCAGCAGCCTGGACGGACACACAGATACGCAGTATTTT. This sequence encodes CASSLDGHTDTQYF. The chain joins TRBV5-1 to TRBJ2-3, with a tentative D call TRBD1 (5 bases). The CDR3 totals 14 residues. Germline loops: CDR1 SGHRS, CDR2 YFSETQ. Trimming left V 4 bases short and J 2 bases short, with 11 bases between. The complete variable domain, with remaining parts taken from reference TRBV5-1 and TRBJ2-3, reads KAGVTQTPRYLIKTRGQQVTLSCSPISGHRSVSWYQQTPGQGLQFLFEYFSETQRNKGNFPGRFSGRQFSNSRSEMNVSTLELGDSALYLCASSLDGHTDTQYFGPGTRLTVL.

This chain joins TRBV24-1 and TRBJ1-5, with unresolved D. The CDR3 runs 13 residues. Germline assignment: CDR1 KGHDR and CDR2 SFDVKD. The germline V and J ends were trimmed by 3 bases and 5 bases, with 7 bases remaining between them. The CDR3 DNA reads TGTGCCACCAGTGATGCCGGGGATCAGCCCCAGCATTTT. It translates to CATSDAGDQPQHF.

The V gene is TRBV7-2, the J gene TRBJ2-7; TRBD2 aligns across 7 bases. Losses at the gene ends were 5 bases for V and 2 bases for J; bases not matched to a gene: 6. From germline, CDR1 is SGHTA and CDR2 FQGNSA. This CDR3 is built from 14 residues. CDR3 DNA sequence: TGTGCCAGCAGCACAAAGCGGGGAACCTACGAGCAGTACTTC. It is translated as CASSTKRGTYEQYF.